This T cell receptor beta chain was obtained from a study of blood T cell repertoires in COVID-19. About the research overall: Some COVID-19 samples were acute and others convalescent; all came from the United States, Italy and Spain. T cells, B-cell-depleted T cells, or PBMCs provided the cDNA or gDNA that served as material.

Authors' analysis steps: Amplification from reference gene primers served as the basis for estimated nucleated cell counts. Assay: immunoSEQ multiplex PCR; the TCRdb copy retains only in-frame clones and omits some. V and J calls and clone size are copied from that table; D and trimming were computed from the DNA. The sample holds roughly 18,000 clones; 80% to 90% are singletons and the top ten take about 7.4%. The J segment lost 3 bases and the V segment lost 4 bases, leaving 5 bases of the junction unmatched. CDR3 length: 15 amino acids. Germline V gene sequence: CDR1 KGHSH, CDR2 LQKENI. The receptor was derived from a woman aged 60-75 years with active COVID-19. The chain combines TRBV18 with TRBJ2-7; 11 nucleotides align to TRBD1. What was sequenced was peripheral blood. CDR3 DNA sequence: TGTGCCAGCTCACTATCCGGGACAGGGGGCTACGAGCAGTACTTC. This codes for CASSLSGTGGYEQYF. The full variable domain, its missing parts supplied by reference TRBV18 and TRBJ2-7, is NAGVMQNPRHLVRRRGQEARLRCSPMKGHSHVYWYRQLPEEGLKFMVYLQKENIIDESGMPKERFSAEFPKEGPSILRIQQVVRGDSAAYFCASSLSGTGGYEQYFGPGTRLTVT.